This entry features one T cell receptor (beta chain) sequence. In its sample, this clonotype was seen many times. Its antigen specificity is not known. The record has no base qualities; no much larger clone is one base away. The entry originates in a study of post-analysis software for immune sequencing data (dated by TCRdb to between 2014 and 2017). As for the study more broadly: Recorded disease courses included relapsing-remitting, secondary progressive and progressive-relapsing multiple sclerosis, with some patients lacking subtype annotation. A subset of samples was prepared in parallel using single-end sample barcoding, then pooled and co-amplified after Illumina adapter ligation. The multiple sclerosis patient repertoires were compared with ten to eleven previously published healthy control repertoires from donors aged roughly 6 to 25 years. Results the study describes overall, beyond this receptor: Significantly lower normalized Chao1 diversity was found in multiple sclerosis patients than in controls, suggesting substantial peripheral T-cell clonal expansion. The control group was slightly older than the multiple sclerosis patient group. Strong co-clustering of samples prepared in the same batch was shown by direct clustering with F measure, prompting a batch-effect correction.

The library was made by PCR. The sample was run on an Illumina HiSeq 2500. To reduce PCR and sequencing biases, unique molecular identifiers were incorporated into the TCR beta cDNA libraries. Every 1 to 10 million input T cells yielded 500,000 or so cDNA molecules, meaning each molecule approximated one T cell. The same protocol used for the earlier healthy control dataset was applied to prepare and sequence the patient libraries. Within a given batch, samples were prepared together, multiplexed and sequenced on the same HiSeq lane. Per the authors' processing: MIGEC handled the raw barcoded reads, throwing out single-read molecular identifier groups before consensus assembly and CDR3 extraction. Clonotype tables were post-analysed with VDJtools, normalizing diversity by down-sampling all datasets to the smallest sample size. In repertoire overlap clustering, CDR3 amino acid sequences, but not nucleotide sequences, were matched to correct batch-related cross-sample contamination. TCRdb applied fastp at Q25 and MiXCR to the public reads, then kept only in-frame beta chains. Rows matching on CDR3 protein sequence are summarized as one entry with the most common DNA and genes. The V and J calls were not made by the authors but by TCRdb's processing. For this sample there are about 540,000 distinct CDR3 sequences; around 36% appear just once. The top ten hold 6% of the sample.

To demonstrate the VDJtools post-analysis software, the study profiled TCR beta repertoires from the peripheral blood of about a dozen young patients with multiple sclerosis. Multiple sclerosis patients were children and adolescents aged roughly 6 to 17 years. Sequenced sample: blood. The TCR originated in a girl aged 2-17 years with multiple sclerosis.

CDR3 loop: CASSPSISGANVLTF. The nucleotides are TGTGCCAGCAGCCCCTCAATCTCTGGGGCCAACGTCCTGACTTTC. The sequence is built from TRBV3-1 and TRBJ2-6; the D gene identity is not certain. The CDR3 measures 15 amino acids from cysteine to phenylalanine. CDR3 DNA only is kept here, 45 bases in frame from base 1. CDR1 and CDR2 were assigned from the germline V gene (reference sequence) as LGHDT and YNNKEL. V is shortened by 4 bases, J by 0 bases, and the region joining them spans 7 bases.